Detailed here is one T cell receptor (beta chain). These data are taken from a study of OX40 agonist ivuxolimab in advanced cancers. Study overall: The dose-escalation group included hepatocellular carcinoma, melanoma, renal cell carcinoma and head and neck cancer. Three patients had partial responses: one hepatocellular carcinoma, two cutaneous melanoma. Patients with prior anti-PD-1, anti-PD-L1 or anti-CTLA-4 therapy were eligible; about 41% had some.

Peripheral blood came from all dose cohorts at three timepoints. TCRdb's table, derived via immunoSEQ multiplex PCR, lists solely in-frame clones and lacks some. The table lists about 69,000 clones, around 87% of them singletons. The V gene end was trimmed by 5 bases and the J gene end by 8 bases; junction bases not matched to a gene: 3. CDR3 size: 14 residues. CDR1 and CDR2 from the germline V gene are SGHTA and FQGTGA. The rearrangement uses TRBV7-3 and TRBJ2-1, with TRBD2 matching over 13 bases. The sample here was CD4+ or CD8+ T cells sorted from blood, taken in a trial of the OX40 agonist ivuxolimab. This TCR was sampled from an adult with an advanced solid tumor such as melanoma, head and neck, liver or kidney cancer. In nucleotides, the CDR3 is TGTGCCAGCAGCATGACTAGCGGGAGGTATGAGCAGTTCTTC. It codes for CASSMTSGRYEQFF.